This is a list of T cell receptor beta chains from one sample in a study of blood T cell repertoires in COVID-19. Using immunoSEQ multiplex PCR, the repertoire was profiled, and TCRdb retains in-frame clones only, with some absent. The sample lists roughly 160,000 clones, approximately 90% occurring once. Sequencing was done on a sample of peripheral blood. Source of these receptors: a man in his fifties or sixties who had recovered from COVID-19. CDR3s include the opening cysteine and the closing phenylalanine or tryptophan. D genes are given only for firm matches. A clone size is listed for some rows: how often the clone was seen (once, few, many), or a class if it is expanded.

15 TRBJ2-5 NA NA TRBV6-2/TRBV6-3 TGTGCCAGCAGTTACTCGACACACAGTGAAGAGACCCAGTACTTC CASSYSTHSEETQYF
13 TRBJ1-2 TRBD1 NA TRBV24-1 TGTGCCACCAGTGCCAACACAGGGGGTGGCTACACCTTC CATSANTGGGYTF
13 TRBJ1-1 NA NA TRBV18 TGTGCCAGCTCACACCAGTATAACACTGAAGCTTTCTTT CASSHQYNTEAFF
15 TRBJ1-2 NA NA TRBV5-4 TGTGCCAGCAGCTCGCAGACAGGAGAAAACTATGGCTACACCTTC CASSSQTGENYGYTF
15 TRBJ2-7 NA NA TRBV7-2 TGTGCCAGCAGCCGTGGGACATCGAGCTCCTACGAGCAGTACTTC CASSRGTSSSYEQYF
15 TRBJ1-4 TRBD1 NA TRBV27 TGTGCCAGCTCCTTCCGACCCAGGGGGCAAGAAAAACTGTTTTTT CASSFRPRGQEKLFF
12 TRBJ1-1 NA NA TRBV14 TGTGCCAGCGGTCGGGAGAACACTGAAGCTTTCTTT CASGRENTEAFF
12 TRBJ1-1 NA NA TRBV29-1 TGCAGCGTTGGTAAGGGGGGGACTGAAGCTTTCTTT CSVGKGGTEAFF
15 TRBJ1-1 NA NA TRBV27 TGTGCCAGCAGTCCTCTGGGGCGCCAGAACACTGAAGCTTTCTTT CASSPLGRQNTEAFF
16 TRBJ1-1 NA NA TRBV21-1 TGTGCCAGCAGCCCATGGGGGGGACGACTGAACACTGAAGCTTTCTTT CASSPWGGRLNTEAFF
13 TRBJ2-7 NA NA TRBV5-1 TGCGCCAGCAGCTTGGCCGCAGGCTACGAGCAGTACTTC CASSLAAGYEQYF
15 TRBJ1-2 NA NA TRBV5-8 TGTGCCAGCAGCGCTGACACGTCGGCGCCCTATGGCTACACCTTC CASSADTSAPYGYTF
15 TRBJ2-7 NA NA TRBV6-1 TGTGCCAGCAGAGCCCCTCGGGACTCCTCTACCGAGCAGTACTTC CASRAPRDSSTEQYF
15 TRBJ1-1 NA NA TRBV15 TGTGCCACCAGCAGAGATCAGGTCAGGCGCGTAGAAGCTTTCTTT CATSRDQVRRVEAFF
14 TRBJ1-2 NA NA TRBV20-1 TGCAGTGCTAGTCGCGGTAGCACTAACTATGGCTACACCTTC CSASRGSTNYGYTF
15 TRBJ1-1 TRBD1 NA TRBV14 TGTGCCAGCAGCCACGACAGGGGTCGGCACACTGAAGCTTTCTTT CASSHDRGRHTEAFF
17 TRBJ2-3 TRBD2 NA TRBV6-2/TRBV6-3 TGTGCCAGCAGCCCGGGACTAGGACCCTCTTCCACAGATACGCAGTATTTT CASSPGLGPSSTDTQYF
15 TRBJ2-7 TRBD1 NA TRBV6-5 TGTGCCAGCAGTACTACGAACAGGGGGGTCTACGAGCAGTACTTC CASSTTNRGVYEQYF
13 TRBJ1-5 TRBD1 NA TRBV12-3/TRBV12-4 TGTGCCAGCACCGACAGGGTAGGTCAGCCCCAGCATTTT CASTDRVGQPQHF
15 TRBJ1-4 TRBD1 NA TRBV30 TGTGCCTGGAGCCGGCGGGACAGCCTTAATGAAAAACTGTTTTTT CAWSRRDSLNEKLFF
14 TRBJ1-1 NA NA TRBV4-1 TGCGCCAGCAGCCACCCAGGCCGGAACACTGAAGCTTTCTTT CASSHPGRNTEAFF
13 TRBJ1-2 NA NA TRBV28 TGTGCCAGCAGCCTGGGACAAATCTATGGCTACACCTTC CASSLGQIYGYTF
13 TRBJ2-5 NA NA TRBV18 TGTGCCAGCTCACAGGGGATCCAAGAGACCCAGTACTTC CASSQGIQETQYF
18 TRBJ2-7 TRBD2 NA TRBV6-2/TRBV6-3 TGTGCCAGCACCCCGGGACTAGCGGGACTCCCCTACTACTACGAGCAGTACTTC CASTPGLAGLPYYYEQYF
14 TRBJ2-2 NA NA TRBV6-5 TGTGCCAGCAAGGACTTGCTGGACACCGGGGAGCTGTTTTTT CASKDLLDTGELFF
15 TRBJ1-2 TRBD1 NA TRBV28 TGTGCCAGCAGCCCTGACAGGGGGCTGTACTATGGCTACACCTTC CASSPDRGLYYGYTF
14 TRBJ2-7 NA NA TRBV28 TGTGCCAGCAGATTGCGGACAGATACCTACGAGCAGTACTTC CASRLRTDTYEQYF
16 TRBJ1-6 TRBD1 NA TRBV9 TGTGCCAGCAGCGTAGGGGAGGGACAGGGTTTTTCACCCCTCCACTTT CASSVGEGQGFSPLHF
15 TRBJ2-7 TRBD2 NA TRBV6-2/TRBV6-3 TGTGCCAGCAGTAAAGGGACTAGCGGAACCTACGAGCAGTACTTC CASSKGTSGTYEQYF
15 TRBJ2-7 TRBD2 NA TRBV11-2 TGTGCCAGCAGCTTAGTTCCTAGCGGGAACTACGAGCAGTACTTC CASSLVPSGNYEQYF
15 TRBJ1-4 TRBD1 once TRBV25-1 TGTGCCAGCAGTGCGCGGACAGGGGGACATGAAAAACTGTTTTTT CASSARTGGHEKLFF
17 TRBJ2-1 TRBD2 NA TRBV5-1 TGCGCCAGCAGCTTGCGACTAGCGGGAGGGTGGGCGGATGAGCAGTTCTTC CASSLRLAGGWADEQFF
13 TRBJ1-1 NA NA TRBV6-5 TGTGCCAGCGGGGAGGGGTTTGGCACTGAAGCTTTCTTT CASGEGFGTEAFF
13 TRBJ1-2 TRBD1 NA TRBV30 TGTGCCTGGAGTACCCGACAGGGCGTTGGCTACACCTTC CAWSTRQGVGYTF
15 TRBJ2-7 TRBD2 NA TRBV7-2 TGTGCCAGCAGCTCGGGACTAGCGCGCTCCTACGAGCAGTACTTC CASSSGLARSYEQYF
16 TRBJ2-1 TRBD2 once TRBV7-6 TGTGCCAGCAGCCTAGACGGACTAGCGGGAACTAGTGAGCAGTTCTTC CASSLDGLAGTSEQFF
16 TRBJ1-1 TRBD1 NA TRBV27 TGTGCCAGCAGTCCCGGGACAGGGTGGATGAACACTGAAGCTTTCTTT CASSPGTGWMNTEAFF
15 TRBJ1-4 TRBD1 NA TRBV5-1 TGCGCCAGCAGCCTTTCAGGACAGGGTGGGGAAAAACTGTTTTTT CASSLSGQGGEKLFF
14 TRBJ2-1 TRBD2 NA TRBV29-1 TGCAGCGTGAACGGGCTAGCGGCTTACAATGAGCAGTTCTTC CSVNGLAAYNEQFF
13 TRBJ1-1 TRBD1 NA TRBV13 TGTGCCAGCAGCTTTTACAGGGGCACTGAAGCTTTCTTT CASSFYRGTEAFF
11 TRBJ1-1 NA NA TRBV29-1 TGCAGCTACAGGAGGGGCACTGAAGCTTTCTTT CSYRRGTEAFF
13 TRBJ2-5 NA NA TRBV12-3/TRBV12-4 TGTGCCAGCGGAAAGCGGGCCCGTGCGGCCCAGTACTTC CASGKRARAAQYF
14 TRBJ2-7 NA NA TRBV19 TGTGCCAGTAGTCCAAGAGGCAACTCCTACGAGCAGTACTTC CASSPRGNSYEQYF
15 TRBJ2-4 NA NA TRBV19 TGTGCCAGTAGTATGGCCAGTGCAGCCAAAAACATTCAGTACTTC CASSMASAAKNIQYF
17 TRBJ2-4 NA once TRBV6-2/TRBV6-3 TGTGCCAGCAGTTACATCCTAGTACAGGGCTACCAAAACATTCAGTACTTC CASSYILVQGYQNIQYF
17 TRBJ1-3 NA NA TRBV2 TGTGCCAGCAGTGGTCAAGGACAGTCTACTCTTGGAAACACCATATATTTT CASSGQGQSTLGNTIYF
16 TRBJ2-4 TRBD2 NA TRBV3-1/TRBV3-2 TGTGCCAGCAGCCAGGGGACTAGCGGGGGGCAAAACATTCAGTACTTC CASSQGTSGGQNIQYF
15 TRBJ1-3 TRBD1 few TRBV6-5 TGTGCCAGCAGCATGACAGGGGGCTCTGGAAACACCATATATTTT CASSMTGGSGNTIYF
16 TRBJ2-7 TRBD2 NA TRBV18 TGTGCCAGCTCACGGACTAGCGGGGGTAGCACCTACGAGCAGTACTTC CASSRTSGGSTYEQYF
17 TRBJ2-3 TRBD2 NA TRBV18 TGTGCCAGCTCACCACTAGCGGGAGGGCCTCGGGGAGATACGCAGTATTTT CASSPLAGGPRGDTQYF
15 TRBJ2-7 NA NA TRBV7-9 TGTGCCAGCAGCGCCCGGATACAGGGATTCTACGAGCAGTACTTC CASSARIQGFYEQYF
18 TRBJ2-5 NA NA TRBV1 TGCACCAGCAGCCAGGGCCCCGAGTCGTCGGGAACTGCCGAGACCCAGTACTTC CTSSQGPESSGTAETQYF
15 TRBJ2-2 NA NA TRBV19 TGTGCCAGTAGCCCACCTCGTGGGGCGGCCGGGGAGCTGTTTTTT CASSPPRGAAGELFF
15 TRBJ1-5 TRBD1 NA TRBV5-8 TGTGCCAGCAGCTTGGACAGGGGCGGCAATCAGCCCCAGCATTTT CASSLDRGGNQPQHF
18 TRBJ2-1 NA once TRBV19 TGTGCCAGTAGTATAGTGGCCAGACCGACTAGCTCCTACAATGAGCAGTTCTTC CASSIVARPTSSYNEQFF
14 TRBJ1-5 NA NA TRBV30 TGTGCCTGGAGTGAAACAGGGCTACGCCAGCCCCAGCATTTT CAWSETGLRQPQHF